A selection of T cell receptor beta chains follows, all from one sample in a study of blood T cell repertoires in COVID-19. Sequencing used immunoSEQ multiplex PCR; TCRdb keeps in-frame clones, though not all of them. The sample includes a few hundred thousand clones, approximately 85% of them seen just once. Source material: peripheral blood. Receptors originate from a man younger than 30 with active or convalescent COVID-19. The CDR3 runs from the conserved cysteine through the conserved F or W. The D gene is left open where the match is weak. Clone size is shown for a subset of rows, as once, few, many or a class of expanded clone.

v_call,clone_size,j_call,d_call,cdr3_aa,cdr3_nt
TRBV6-5,once,TRBJ2-7,TRBD2,CASSPKSGGADEQYF,TGTGCCAGCTCACCAAAAAGCGGGGGGGCCGACGAGCAGTACTTC
TRBV7-8,once,TRBJ1-2,TRBD1,CASSGQGDNYGYTF,TGTGCCAGCTCCGGACAGGGTGACAACTATGGCTACACCTTC
TRBV3-1/TRBV3-2,.,TRBJ1-2,.,CASSQEISKSTAIYGYTF,TGTGCCAGCAGCCAAGAGATAAGTAAGTCGACAGCCATCTATGGCTACACCTTC
TRBV7-2,.,TRBJ2-1,.,CASSGFQGNEQFF,TGTGCCAGCAGTGGCTTCCAGGGGAATGAGCAGTTCTTC
TRBV6-4,.,TRBJ1-6,.,CARVILGPRSPLHF,TGTGCCAGGGTTATTTTGGGCCCCAGGTCACCCCTCCACTTT
TRBV7-9,.,TRBJ1-4,.,CASSLAGAEYKLFF,TGTGCCAGCAGCTTAGCGGGGGCCGAATACAAACTGTTTTTT
TRBV7-2,once,TRBJ1-4,.,CASSLREATNEKLFF,TGTGCCAGCAGCTTACGGGAAGCCACTAATGAAAAACTGTTTTTT
TRBV10-2,.,TRBJ2-6,.,CASQISPGANVLTF,TGCGCCAGCCAAATTAGCCCTGGGGCCAACGTCCTGACTTTC
TRBV3-1/TRBV3-2,.,TRBJ2-5,.,CASSKDTIRETQYF,TGTGCCAGCAGCAAGGACACCATAAGGGAGACCCAGTACTTC
TRBV27,once,TRBJ1-2,.,CASSFGGGEGYTF,TGTGCCAGCAGTTTTGGGGGGGGCGAAGGCTACACCTTC
TRBV5-8,.,TRBJ2-7,.,CASSFLGGTLYEQYF,TGTGCCAGCAGTTTCCTTGGGGGGACCCTGTACGAGCAGTACTTC
TRBV10-3,.,TRBJ1-2,TRBD1,CAITGTGARTNYGYTF,TGTGCCATCACTGGGACAGGGGCGAGAACTAACTATGGCTACACCTTC
TRBV6-5,once,TRBJ1-2,TRBD1,CASSYPRQGGDYGYTF,TGTGCCAGCAGTTACCCAAGACAGGGGGGGGACTATGGCTACACCTTC
TRBV27,.,TRBJ1-2,.,CASSLAANYGYTF,TGTGCCAGCAGTTTGGCAGCTAACTATGGCTACACCTTC
TRBV28,once,TRBJ1-2,TRBD1,CASSNRGWGYTF,TGTGCCAGCAGTAACAGGGGCTGGGGCTACACCTTC
TRBV9,.,TRBJ2-5,TRBD2,CASSPSGGQETQYF,TGTGCCAGCAGCCCTAGCGGGGGGCAAGAGACCCAGTACTTC
TRBV6-5,once,TRBJ2-7,.,CASSSGPGQEQYF,TGTGCCAGCAGTAGCGGGCCGGGCCAGGAGCAGTACTTC